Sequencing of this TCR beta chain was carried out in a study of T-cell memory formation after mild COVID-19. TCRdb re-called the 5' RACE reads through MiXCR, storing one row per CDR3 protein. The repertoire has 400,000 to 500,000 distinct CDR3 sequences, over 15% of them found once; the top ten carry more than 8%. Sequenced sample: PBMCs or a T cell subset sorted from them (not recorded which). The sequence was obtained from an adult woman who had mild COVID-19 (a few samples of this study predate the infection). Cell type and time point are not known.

In nucleotides, the CDR3 is TGCAGTGCTAGTAGGACTAATTCACCCCTCCACTTT. Amino acids: CSASRTNSPLHF. The chain combines TRBV20-1 with TRBJ1-6, with D unresolved. The CDR3 sequence is 12 residues long. Trimming removed 3 bases from V and 6 bases from J, with 6 bases in between. Per germline, CDR1 DFQATT and CDR2 SNEGSKA (reference sequence).